This T cell receptor (beta chain) was sequenced for a study of cytomegalovirus exposure and HLA in healthy donors. The overall study: Around 81% of roughly 400 genotyped donors fell in the Caucasian-associated ancestry cluster.

The CDR3 has 18 residues. Looked up from germline, CDR1 is SGHRS and CDR2 is YFSETQ. V gave up 2 bases and J gave up 0 bases, with 18 bases separating them. Comments on this clone: Its antigen is still unknown.

General study results and limits: Previous analysis showed most TCR beta V segments were productive about 90% or about 30% of the time. Among the most significant clusters, several appeared linked to common viral pathogens in a later analysis. A later analysis associated under 20,000 TCR beta sequences with HLA alleles at a 0.05 false discovery rate.

PCR was performed using 60 Vbeta and 13 Jbeta primers. TCRdb keeps only in-frame clones here, not all; method: immunoSEQ multiplex PCR. In the table there are 50,000 to 55,000 clones, roughly 50% of which are singletons. The sequenced material came from PBMCs. The V gene is TRBV5-1, the J gene TRBJ1-3; D unclear. The clonotype comes from a human donor in good health. CDR3 sequence: CASSFTERGPFSGNTIYF. The DNA of the CDR3 is TGCGCCAGCAGCTTCACGGAGCGGGGTCCATTCTCTGGAAACACCATATATTTT.